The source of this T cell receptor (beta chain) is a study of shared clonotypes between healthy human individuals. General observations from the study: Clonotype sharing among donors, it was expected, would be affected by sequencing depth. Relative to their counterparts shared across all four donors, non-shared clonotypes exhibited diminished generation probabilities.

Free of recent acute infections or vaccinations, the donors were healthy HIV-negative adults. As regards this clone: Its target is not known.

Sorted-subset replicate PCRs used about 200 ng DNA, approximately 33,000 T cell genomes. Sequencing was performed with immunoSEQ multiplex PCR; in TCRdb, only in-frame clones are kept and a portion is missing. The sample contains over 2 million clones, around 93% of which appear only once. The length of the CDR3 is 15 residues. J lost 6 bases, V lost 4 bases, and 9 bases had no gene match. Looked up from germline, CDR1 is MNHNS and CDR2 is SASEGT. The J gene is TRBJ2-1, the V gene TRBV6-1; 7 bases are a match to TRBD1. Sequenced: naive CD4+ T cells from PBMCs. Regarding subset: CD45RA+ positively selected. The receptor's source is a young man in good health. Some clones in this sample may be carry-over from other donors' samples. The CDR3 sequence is CASSGGRAGGNEQFF. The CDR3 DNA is TGTGCCAGCAGTGGGGGCCGGGCAGGGGGCAATGAGCAGTTCTTC.